The 14 T cell receptor beta chains below all came from one sample that was sequenced in a study of metastatic and nonmetastatic thyroid tumors. Via MiXCR, TCRdb re-called the PCR reads. The repertoire holds about 5,600 clones, with 30% as singletons. All patients were untreated before thyroid surgery. The sequenced material came from adjacent normal tissue. The source is a female donor with papillary thyroid cancer or a benign thyroid nodule (not recorded which). Some clones in this sample may be carry-over from other donors' samples.

V gene TRBV30 combines with J gene TRBJ1-5; 9 bases agree with TRBD1. CDR1 and CDR2 from the germline V gene are GTSNPN and SVGIG (reference sequence). The CDR3 runs to 14 residues. Trimming cost V 0 bases and J 8 bases; bases outside gene matches: 5. CDR3: CAWSVTGGSEPQHF. CDR3 in DNA: TGTGCCTGGAGTGTAACAGGGGGCTCTGAGCCCCAGCATTTT.

CDR3 region: CAWSVETGRTHNYGYTF. Here the CDR3 DNA reads TGTGCCTGGAGTGTAGAGACAGGCCGGACCCATAACTATGGCTACACCTTC. J is TRBJ1-2 and V is TRBV30; TRBD1 might be the D (6 bases). The CDR3 sequence is 17 residues long. Between the trimmed V and J ends, which lost 0 bases and 1 base, there was a span of 18 bases. From germline, CDR1 is GTSNPN and CDR2 SVGIG (reference sequence).

This rearrangement joins TRBV2 to TRBJ1-6, with D tentatively TRBD1 (5 bases). Trimming stripped 6 bases from V and 4 bases from J, with 10 bases between. The CDR3 extends over 14 amino acids. Germline V gene lookup returns CDR1 SNHLY and CDR2 FYNNEI. As DNA, the CDR3 is TGTGCCAGCAGAAGGGACGCATATAATTCACCCCTCCACTTT. Its translation is CASRRDAYNSPLHF. The whole variable domain, remainder taken from reference TRBV2 and TRBJ1-6, is EPEVTQTPSHQVTQMGQEVILRCVPISNHLYFYWYRQILGQKVEFLVSFYNNEISEKSEIFDDQFSVERPDGSNFTLKIRSTKLEDSAMYFCASRRDAYNSPLHFGNGTRLTVT.

This clone was picked up a small number of times. Other DNA sequences in this specimen translate into the identical CDR3. The V call is TRBV7-8, the J call TRBJ2-7; 7 positions agree with TRBD1. Germline lookup yields CDR1 SGHVS and CDR2 FQNEAQ. The V and J ends lost 1 base and 1 base, in that order; junction bases with no gene match: 4. This CDR3 has 15 residues. The CDR3 loop is CASSLGGQESYEQYF. In DNA, the CDR3 is TGTGCCAGCAGCTTAGGAGGACAGGAATCCTACGAGCAGTACTTC.

The rearrangement uses TRBV20-1 and TRBJ1-2, with D uncertain. The CDR3 sequence is 11 residues long. Germline CDR1 and CDR2: DFQATT and SNEGSKA (reference sequence). With 3 bases removed from V and 4 bases from J, the gap between germline ends came to 6 bases. The CDR3, as DNA: TGCAGTGCTAGCGAGCTCTATGGCTACACCTTC. It translates to CSASELYGYTF.

Worth noting for this clone: At one of its ends the junction is not consistent with the germline gene, which may arise from a read error. The chain is built from TRBV7-3 and TRBJ2-1; D is unresolved. In germline, CDR1 is SGHTA, CDR2 FQGTGA. This CDR3 is built from 15 residues. DNA of the CDR3: TGTTCCAGCAGCTTTACGTGTTCCCCCTACAATGAGCAGTTCTTC. As protein: CSSSFTCSPYNEQFF.

Turning to this clone: One end of the junction does not line up with germline, which may come from a read error. This sequence joins TRBV27 and TRBJ2-7; perhaps TRBD1 as D (5 bases). CDR1 is MNHEY and CDR2 is SMNVEV in the germline V gene (reference sequence). This CDR3 region has 16 residues. The CDR3 sequence: CASSSGSGPTPYEHYF. CDR3 bases: TGTGCCAGCAGTTCAGGGTCGGGTCCGACGCCTTACGAGCACTACTTC.

Comment on this clone: One end of the junction is discordant with germline, which a read error may explain. Distinct nucleotide sequences in the sample also encode this CDR3. V gene TRBV18 combines with J gene TRBJ2-1; D is uncertain. This CDR3 comprises 16 residues. CDR1 and CDR2 (germline): KGHSH, LQKENI. CDR3 nucleotide sequence: TGTGCCAGCTCACCTTTTGGCCAGAACTCCTACAATGAGCAGTTTTTC. Translating gives CASSPFGQNSYNEQFF.

This clone was detected many times. The rearrangement uses TRBV4-3 and TRBJ1-4, with D unresolved. Deletions cut 1 base from V and 0 bases from J, with 6 bases between. The CDR3 loop spans 15 amino acids. From germline, CDR1 is LGHNA and CDR2 YSLEER. As DNA, the CDR3 is TGCGCCAGCAGCCAAGGCGTTGCAACTAATGAAAAACTGTTTTTT. This sequence encodes CASSQGVATNEKLFF.

V gene TRBV20-1 combines with J gene TRBJ2-2, with a tentative D call TRBD2 (6 bases). Germline CDR1 and CDR2: DFQATT and SNEGSKA (reference sequence). The CDR3 is 14 residues long. Trimming took 4 bases from V and 10 from J, leaving 19 bases between them. This chain's CDR3 is CSAIHSEGVEELFF. As DNA, the CDR3 is TGCAGTGCTATACATTCGGAGGGTGTCGAGGAGCTGTTTTTT.

The sample holds many counts of this clone. The chain joins TRBV20-1 to TRBJ2-5; the D is unclear. The CDR3 has 14 amino acids. Trimming shortened V by 3 bases and J by 4 bases, and 15 bases separated the two germline ends. The germline gives CDR1 DFQATT, CDR2 SNEGSKA (reference sequence). This CDR3 is CSASLNPRRETQYF. The CDR3 region has the DNA TGCAGTGCTAGCCTTAACCCCAGGCGAGAGACCCAGTACTTC.

The gene calls are TRBV11-3 and TRBJ2-7, with D tentatively TRBD1 (6 bases). The V end was cut by 2 bases, the J end by 6 bases, with 8 bases between. Germline V gene sequence: CDR1 SGHNT, CDR2 YENEEA. The CDR3 covers 12 residues. The CDR3 nucleotides are TGTGCCAGCAGCTTAAGGGGGTCCGAGCAGTACTTC. This translates into CASSLRGSEQYF. The full variable domain, its missing parts supplied by reference TRBV11-3 and TRBJ2-7, is EAGVVQSPRYKIIEKKQPVAFWCNPISGHNTLYWYLQNLGQGPELLIRYENEEAVDDSQLPKDRFSAERLKGVDSTLKIQPAELGDSAVYLCASSLRGSEQYFGPGTRLTVT.

The chain joins TRBV7-2 to TRBJ2-1; a weak D match, TRBD2 (5 bases). Germline assignment: CDR1 SGHTA and CDR2 FQGNSA. The CDR3 extends over 14 amino acids. Trimming cost V 5 bases and J 10 bases, with 18 bases left between them. CDR3 sequence: CASSLAGVSLEQFF. The DNA for the CDR3 is TGTGCCAGCAGCCTCGCCGGGGTGTCTCTCGAGCAGTTCTTC.

The chain has TRBV11-2 and TRBJ1-1; unclear D gene. This CDR3 region has 14 residues. The germline V gene encodes CDR1 SGHAT and CDR2 FQNNGV. Deletions cut 2 bases from V and 4 bases from J, with 11 bases between. CDR3 sequence: CASSLPGRSTEAFF. The DNA of the CDR3 is TGTGCCAGCAGCTTACCGGGCAGGAGCACTGAAGCTTTCTTT.